The next 7 T cell receptor beta chains were all read from a single sample in a study of CD8+ T cells in alopecia areata. RNA was isolated and reverse transcribed to cDNA, the sequencing template. Method: immunoSEQ multiplex PCR; TCRdb's copy keeps in-frame clones and lacks some. The sample has roughly 250,000 clones, around 67% seen once. Specimen: CD4+ T cells sorted from blood, collected at week 0. The receptor source for this set is a human donor with alopecia areata.

In the case of this clone: At one boundary the junction diverges from the germline segment, which might be a read error. This rearrangement joins TRBV9 to TRBJ1-6; the D is unclear. CDR1 SGDLS and CDR2 YYNGEE come from the germline V gene. The CDR3 is 15 amino acids. CDR3 sequence reads: CASGVGGSYNSPLHF. The CDR3 region has the DNA TGTGCCAGCGGCGTCGGAGGTTCCTATAATTCACCCCTCCACTTT.

The chain couples TRBV29-1 to TRBJ1-2; D possibly corresponds to TRBD1 (5 bases). Germline V CDR1 and CDR2: SQVTM, ANQGSEA. This CDR3 has 12 amino acids. V was cut by 3 bases and J by 7 bases, with 12 bases left in between. The CDR3 DNA reads as TGCAGCGTTGATCCCAGGGTTGGTGGCTACACCTTC. This gives the protein CSVDPRVGGYTF.

The chain combines TRBV29-1 with TRBJ1-5; 11 bases fit TRBD1. CDR1 and CDR2 (germline): SQVTM, ANQGSEA. V gave up 6 bases and J gave up 2 bases; unmatched junction bases: 6. The CDR3 runs to 15 residues. CDR3 protein: CSVWDRGFGNQPQHF. CDR3 bases: TGCAGCGTATGGGACAGGGGGTTTGGCAATCAGCCCCAGCATTTT.

This sequence joins TRBV5-1 and TRBJ2-7; possible D gene TRBD1, 5 bases. Germline V gene data show CDR1 as SGHRS and CDR2 as YFSETQ. The CDR3 is 15 amino acids. V shed 1 base and J shed 1 base, with 12 bases lying between them. CDR3 in DNA: TGCGCCAGCAGCTTGATTAGGGGTGGGTCCTACGAGCAGTACTTC. Amino acid sequence: CASSLIRGGSYEQYF.

This chain joins TRBV18 and TRBJ2-1; 9 nucleotides line up with TRBD2. The CDR3 consists of 15 residues. With V trimmed by 0 bases and J by 15 bases, 12 bases remained unmatched. In germline, CDR1 is KGHSH, CDR2 LQKENI. The CDR3 sequence: CASSPPGVAGELRFF. For the CDR3, the DNA is TGTGCCAGCTCACCACCGGGAGTAGCGGGGGAGCTACGGTTCTTC.

The rearrangement links TRBV20-1 to TRBJ2-5; possibly TRBD2 for D (5 bases). V was shortened by 6 bases and J by 2 bases, with 7 bases between the two germline ends. The CDR3 spans 11 residues. Germline-derived CDR1 and CDR2 are DFQATT and SNEGSKA (reference sequence). The CDR3 DNA is TGCAGTGCGGACTTTCAAGAGACCCAGTACTTC. Protein: CSADFQETQYF.

The gene calls are TRBV9 and TRBJ2-2, with 7 bases identical to TRBD2. There are 17 residues in the CDR3. J gave up 1 base and V 2 bases, and 8 bases lay outside the gene matches. From germline, CDR1 is SGDLS and CDR2 YYNGEE. The CDR3: CASSVRLGRVNTGELFF. CDR3 nucleotides: TGTGCCAGCAGCGTGCGGTTGGGGAGGGTGAACACCGGGGAGCTGTTTTTT.